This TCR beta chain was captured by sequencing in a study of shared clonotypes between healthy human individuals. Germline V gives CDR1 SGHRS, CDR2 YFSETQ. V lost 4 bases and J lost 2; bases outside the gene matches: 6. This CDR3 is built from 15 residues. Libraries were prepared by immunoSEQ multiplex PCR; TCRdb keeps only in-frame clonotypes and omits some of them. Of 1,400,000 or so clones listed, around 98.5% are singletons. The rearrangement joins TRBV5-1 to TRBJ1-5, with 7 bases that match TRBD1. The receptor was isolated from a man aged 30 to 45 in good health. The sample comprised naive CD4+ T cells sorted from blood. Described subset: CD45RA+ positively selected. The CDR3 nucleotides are TGCGCCAGCAGCCCACAGGGGATGGGCAATCAGCCCCAGCATTTT. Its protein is CASSPQGMGNQPQHF.